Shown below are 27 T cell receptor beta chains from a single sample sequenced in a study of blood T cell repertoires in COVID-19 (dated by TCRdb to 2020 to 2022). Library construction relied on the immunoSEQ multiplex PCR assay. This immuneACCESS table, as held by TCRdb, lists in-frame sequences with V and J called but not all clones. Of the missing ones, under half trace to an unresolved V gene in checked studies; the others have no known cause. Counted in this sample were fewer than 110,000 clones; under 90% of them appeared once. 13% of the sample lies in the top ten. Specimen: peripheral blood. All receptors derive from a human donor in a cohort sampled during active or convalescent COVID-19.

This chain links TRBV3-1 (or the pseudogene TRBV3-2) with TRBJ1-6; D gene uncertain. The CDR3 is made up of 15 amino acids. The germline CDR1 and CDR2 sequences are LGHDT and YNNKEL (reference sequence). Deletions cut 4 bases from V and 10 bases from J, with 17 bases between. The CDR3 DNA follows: TGTGCCAGCAGCCGCACGGTGGGCCTGGCATCACCCCTCCACTTT. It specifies CASSRTVGLASPLHF.

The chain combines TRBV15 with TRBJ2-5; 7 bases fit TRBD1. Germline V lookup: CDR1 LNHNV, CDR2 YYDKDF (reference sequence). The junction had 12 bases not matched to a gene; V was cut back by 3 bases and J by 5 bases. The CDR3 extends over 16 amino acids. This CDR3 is CATSRDRRDRRETQYF. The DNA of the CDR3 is TGTGCCACCAGCAGGGATCGCCGGGACAGAAGGGAGACCCAGTACTTC.

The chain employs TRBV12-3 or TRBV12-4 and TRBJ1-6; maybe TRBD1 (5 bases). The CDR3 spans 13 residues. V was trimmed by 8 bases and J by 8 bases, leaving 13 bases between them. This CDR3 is CASQGTDHSPLHF. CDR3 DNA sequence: TGTGCCAGCCAGGGCACGGACCATTCACCCCTCCACTTT.

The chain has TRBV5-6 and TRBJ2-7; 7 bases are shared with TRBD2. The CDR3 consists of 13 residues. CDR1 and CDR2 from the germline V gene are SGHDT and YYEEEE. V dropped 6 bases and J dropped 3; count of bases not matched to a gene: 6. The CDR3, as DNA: TGTGCCAGCACCCCCCGCGGGGGCTACGAGCAGTACTTC. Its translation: CASTPRGGYEQYF.

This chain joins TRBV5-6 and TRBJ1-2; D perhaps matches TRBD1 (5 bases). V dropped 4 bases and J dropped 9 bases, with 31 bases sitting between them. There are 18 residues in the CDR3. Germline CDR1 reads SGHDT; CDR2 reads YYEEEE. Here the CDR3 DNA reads TGTGCCAGCAGCCCGTTTCCCCATTCACAGGAACGAACTATGAGCTACACCTTC. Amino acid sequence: CASSPFPHSQERTMSYTF.

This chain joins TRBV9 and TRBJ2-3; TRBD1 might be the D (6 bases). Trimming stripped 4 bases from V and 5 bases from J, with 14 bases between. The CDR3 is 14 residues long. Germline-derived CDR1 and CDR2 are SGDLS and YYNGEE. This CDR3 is CASSINFRGDTQYF. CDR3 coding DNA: TGTGCCAGCAGCATCAACTTCAGGGGAGATACGCAGTATTTT.

CDR3 nucleotides: TGCGCCAGCAGCGGGACAGGGGGAAATTCACCCCTCCACTTT. Amino acid sequence: CASSGTGGNSPLHF. The chain is built from TRBV5-1 and TRBJ1-6, with 11 positions matching TRBD1. Germline CDR1 reads SGHRS; CDR2 reads YFSETQ. CDR3 size: 14 residues. The J segment lost 7 bases and the V segment lost 4 bases, leaving 1 base of the junction unmatched.

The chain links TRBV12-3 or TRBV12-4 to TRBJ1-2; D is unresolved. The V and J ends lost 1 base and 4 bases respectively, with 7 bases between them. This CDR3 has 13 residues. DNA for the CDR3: TGTGCCAGCAGTTTAGATGCAGGCTATGGCTACACCTTC. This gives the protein CASSLDAGYGYTF.

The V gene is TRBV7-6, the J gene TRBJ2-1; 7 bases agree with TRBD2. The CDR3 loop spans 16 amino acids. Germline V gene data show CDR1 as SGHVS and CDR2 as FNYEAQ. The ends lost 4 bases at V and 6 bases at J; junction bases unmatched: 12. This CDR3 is CASSSPRGGGTNEQFF. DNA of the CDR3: TGTGCCAGCAGCTCCCCTCGAGGCGGGGGTACCAATGAGCAGTTCTTC.

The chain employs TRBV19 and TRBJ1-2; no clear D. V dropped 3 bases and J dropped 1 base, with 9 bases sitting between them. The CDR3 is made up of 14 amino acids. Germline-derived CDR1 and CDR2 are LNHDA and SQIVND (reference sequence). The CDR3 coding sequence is TGTGCCAGTAGTATGGGCAAAAATAACTATGGCTACACCTTC. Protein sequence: CASSMGKNNYGYTF.

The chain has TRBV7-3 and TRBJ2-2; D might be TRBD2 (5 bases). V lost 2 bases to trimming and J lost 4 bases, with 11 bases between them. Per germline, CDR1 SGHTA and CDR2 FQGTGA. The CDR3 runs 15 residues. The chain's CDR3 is CASSLGPAGTGELFF. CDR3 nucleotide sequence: TGTGCCAGCAGCTTAGGTCCTGCGGGCACCGGGGAGCTGTTTTTT.

CDR3 bases: TGTGCCAGTTCCGAGCGGTACACAGATACGCAGTATTTT. Translated: CASSERYTDTQYF. The rearrangement uses TRBV19 and TRBJ2-3; weak D call: TRBD2 (5 bases). The CDR3 is 13 residues long. Trimming cost V 8 bases and J 2 bases, with 11 bases left between them. From germline, CDR1 is LNHDA and CDR2 SQIVND (reference sequence).

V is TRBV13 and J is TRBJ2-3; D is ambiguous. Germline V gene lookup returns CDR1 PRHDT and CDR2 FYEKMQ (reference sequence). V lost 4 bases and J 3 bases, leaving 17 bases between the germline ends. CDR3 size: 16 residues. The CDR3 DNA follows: TGTGCCAGCAGCTCTGATGCCGGGTCCCGTACAGATACGCAGTATTTT. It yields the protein CASSSDAGSRTDTQYF.

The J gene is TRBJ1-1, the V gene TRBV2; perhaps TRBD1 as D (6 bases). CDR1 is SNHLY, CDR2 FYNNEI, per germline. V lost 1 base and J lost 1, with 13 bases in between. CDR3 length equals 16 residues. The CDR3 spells CASSEGGGGANTEAFF. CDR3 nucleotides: TGTGCCAGCAGTGAAGGGGGAGGGGGTGCGAACACTGAAGCTTTCTTT.

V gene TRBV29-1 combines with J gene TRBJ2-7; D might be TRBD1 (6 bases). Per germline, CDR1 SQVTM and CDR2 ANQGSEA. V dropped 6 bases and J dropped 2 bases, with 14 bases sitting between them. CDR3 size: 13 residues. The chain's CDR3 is CSVQGRVTYEQYF. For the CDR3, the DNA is TGCAGCGTCCAGGGGAGAGTTACCTACGAGCAGTACTTC.

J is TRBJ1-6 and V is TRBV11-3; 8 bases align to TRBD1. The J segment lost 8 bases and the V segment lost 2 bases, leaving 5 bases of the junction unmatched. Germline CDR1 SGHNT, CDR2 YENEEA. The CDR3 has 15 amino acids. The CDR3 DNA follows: TGTGCCAGCAGCTTATTAGTGACAGGGGATTCACCCCTCCACTTT. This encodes CASSLLVTGDSPLHF.

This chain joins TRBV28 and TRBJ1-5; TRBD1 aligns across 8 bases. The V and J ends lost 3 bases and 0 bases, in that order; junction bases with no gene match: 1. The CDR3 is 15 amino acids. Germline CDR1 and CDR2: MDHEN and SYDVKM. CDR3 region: CASSLTGASNQPQHF. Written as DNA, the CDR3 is TGTGCCAGCAGTTTGACAGGGGCTAGCAATCAGCCCCAGCATTTT. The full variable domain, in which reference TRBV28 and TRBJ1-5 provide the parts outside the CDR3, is DVKVTQSSRYLVKRTGEKVFLECVQDMDHENMFWYRQDPGLGLRLIYFSYDVKMKEKGDIPEGYSVSREKKERFSLILESASTNQTSMYLCASSLTGASNQPQHFGDGTRLSIL.

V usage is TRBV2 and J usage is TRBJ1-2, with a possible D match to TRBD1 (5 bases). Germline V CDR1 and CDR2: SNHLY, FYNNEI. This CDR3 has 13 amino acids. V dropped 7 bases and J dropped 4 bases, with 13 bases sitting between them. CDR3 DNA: TGTGCCAGCACCTGGGGGGGTGGCTATGGCTACACCTTC. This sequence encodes CASTWGGGYGYTF.

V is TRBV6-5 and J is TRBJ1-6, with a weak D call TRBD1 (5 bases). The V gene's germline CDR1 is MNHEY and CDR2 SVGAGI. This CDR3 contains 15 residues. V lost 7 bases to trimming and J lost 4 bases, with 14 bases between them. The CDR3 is CASTNEGRYNSPLHF. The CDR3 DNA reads TGTGCCAGCACCAATGAGGGGAGGTATAATTCACCCCTCCACTTT.

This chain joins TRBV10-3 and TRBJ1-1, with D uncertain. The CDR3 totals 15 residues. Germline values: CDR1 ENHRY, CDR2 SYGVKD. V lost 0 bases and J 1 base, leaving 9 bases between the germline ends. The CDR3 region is CAISESAVRNTEAFF. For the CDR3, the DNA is TGTGCCATCAGTGAGTCCGCAGTCCGGAACACTGAAGCTTTCTTT.

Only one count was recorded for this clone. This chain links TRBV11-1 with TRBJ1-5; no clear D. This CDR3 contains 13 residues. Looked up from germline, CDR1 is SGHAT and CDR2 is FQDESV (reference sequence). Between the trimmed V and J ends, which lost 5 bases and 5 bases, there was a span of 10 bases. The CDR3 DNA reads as TGTGCCAGCAGCCTGAGCGAGGATCAGCCCCAGCATTTT. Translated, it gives CASSLSEDQPQHF.

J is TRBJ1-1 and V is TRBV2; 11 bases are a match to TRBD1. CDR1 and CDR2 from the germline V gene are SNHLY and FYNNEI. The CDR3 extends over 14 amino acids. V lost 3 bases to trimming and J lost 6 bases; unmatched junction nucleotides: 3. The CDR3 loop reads CASSDGQGAAEAFF. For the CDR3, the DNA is TGTGCCAGCAGTGACGGACAGGGGGCCGCTGAAGCTTTCTTT.

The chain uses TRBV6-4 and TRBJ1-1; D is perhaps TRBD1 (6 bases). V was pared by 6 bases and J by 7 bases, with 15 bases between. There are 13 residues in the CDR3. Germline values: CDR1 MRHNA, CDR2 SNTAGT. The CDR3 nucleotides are TGTGCCAGCAGCCTCACAGGGTTGAGTGAAGCTTTCTTT. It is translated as CASSLTGLSEAFF.

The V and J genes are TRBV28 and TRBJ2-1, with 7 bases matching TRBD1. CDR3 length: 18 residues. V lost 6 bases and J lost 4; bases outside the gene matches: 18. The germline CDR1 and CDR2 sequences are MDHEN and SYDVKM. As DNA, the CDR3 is TGTGCCAGCAGCCCTCCTGAACCGAGACAGGGTCGGTACAATGAGCAGTTCTTC. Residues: CASSPPEPRQGRYNEQFF.

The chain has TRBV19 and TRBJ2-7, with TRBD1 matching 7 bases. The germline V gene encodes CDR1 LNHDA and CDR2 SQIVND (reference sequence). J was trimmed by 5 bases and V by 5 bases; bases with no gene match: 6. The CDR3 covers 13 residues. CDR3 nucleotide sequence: TGTGCCAGTAGTGAGGGGGCGGTAAACGAGCAGTACTTC. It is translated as CASSEGAVNEQYF.

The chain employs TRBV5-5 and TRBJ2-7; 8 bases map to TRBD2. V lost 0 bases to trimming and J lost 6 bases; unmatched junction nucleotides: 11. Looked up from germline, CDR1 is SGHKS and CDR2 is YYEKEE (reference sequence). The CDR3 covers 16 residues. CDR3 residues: CASSLAAGVVTSEQYF. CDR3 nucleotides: TGTGCCAGCAGCTTGGCAGCGGGGGTTGTTACGAGCGAGCAGTACTTC.

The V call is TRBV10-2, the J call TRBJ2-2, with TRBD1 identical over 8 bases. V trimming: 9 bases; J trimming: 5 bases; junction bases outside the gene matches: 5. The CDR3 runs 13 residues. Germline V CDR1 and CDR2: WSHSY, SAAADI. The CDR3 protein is CASRDRGTGELFF. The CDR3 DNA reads TGCGCCAGTCGCGACAGGGGAACCGGGGAGCTGTTTTTT.